What follows are 13 T cell receptor beta chains derived from one specimen sequenced in a study of shared clonotypes between healthy human individuals. Produced via immunoSEQ multiplex PCR; TCRdb's table is partial and in-frame only. The top ten hold around 0.058% of the sample, which has about 610,000 clones, more than 95% seen once. The specimen sequenced was naive CD4+ T cells sorted from blood. Subset meaning: CD45RA+ positively selected. The origin of the receptors is a woman aged 25 to 39 in good health.

The V and J genes are TRBV28 and TRBJ1-5, with D unresolved. V gave up 6 bases and J gave up 5 bases, with 11 bases separating them. The CDR3 contains 13 residues. Germline lookup yields CDR1 MDHEN and CDR2 SYDVKM. The CDR3 loop is CASRVDTYQPQHF. The CDR3 bases are TGTGCCAGCAGGGTCGACACCTATCAGCCCCAGCATTTT.

This clone has only one observation. This sequence joins TRBV5-1 and TRBJ2-5, with 9 bases fitting TRBD2. Germline CDR1 and CDR2: SGHRS and YFSETQ. V gave up 0 bases and J gave up 4 bases; unmatched junction bases: 7. This CDR3 is 16 amino acids long. CDR3 coding DNA: TGCGCCAGCAGCTTGGGTCTAGCGGGATTGGTAGAGACCCAGTACTTC. Translating it yields CASSLGLAGLVETQYF.

This chain connects TRBV19 to TRBJ1-4; 11 nucleotides align to TRBD1. The CDR3 is 13 residues long. Germline V gene data show CDR1 as LNHDA and CDR2 as SQIVND (reference sequence). The V gene end was trimmed by 9 bases and the J gene end by 10 bases; junction bases not matched to a gene: 7. CDR3 sequence: CASTSGTGGKLFF. DNA for the CDR3: TGTGCCAGCACCTCCGGGACAGGGGGAAAACTGTTTTTT.

The V and J genes are TRBV19 and TRBJ2-1, with D perhaps TRBD2 (5 bases). This CDR3 comprises 15 residues. The V end lost 5 bases, the J end lost 2 bases, and 13 bases lay between the germline ends. Germline CDR1 LNHDA, CDR2 SQIVND (reference sequence). CDR3 in amino acids: CASSALHGTYNEQFF. The CDR3 bases are TGTGCCAGTAGTGCGTTGCACGGGACCTACAATGAGCAGTTCTTC.

The chain combines TRBV10-2 with TRBJ1-5; TRBD1 aligns across 7 bases. With V trimmed by 5 bases and J by 4 bases, 5 bases remained unmatched. The germline V gene encodes CDR1 WSHSY and CDR2 SAAADI. CDR3 size: 14 residues. The CDR3 region is CASSNRGLNQPQHF. CDR3 in DNA: TGCGCCAGCAGTAACAGGGGTTTGAATCAGCCCCAGCATTTT.

The V and J genes are TRBV6-4 and TRBJ2-1; 11 bases are shared with TRBD2. With V trimmed by 8 bases and J by 10 bases, 7 bases remained unmatched. CDR1 is MRHNA and CDR2 is SNTAGT in the germline V gene. CDR3 length: 13 amino acids. For the CDR3, the DNA is TGTGCCAGCGCAACTAGCGGGAGTCGAGAGCAGTTCTTC. Amino acids: CASATSGSREQFF.

J is TRBJ2-2 and V is TRBV9; D possibly uses TRBD1 or TRBD2 (5 bases each). V was trimmed by 4 bases and J by 9 bases, leaving 25 bases between them. This CDR3 region has 17 residues. The germline gives CDR1 SGDLS, CDR2 YYNGEE. In DNA form, the CDR3 reads TGTGCCAGCAGCCGAACCCCGGGACCCAACAAAAGGCGGGAGCTGTTTTTT. It specifies CASSRTPGPNKRRELFF.

J is TRBJ1-1 and V is TRBV5-4; D remains unclear. Germline CDR1 is SGHNT and CDR2 is YYREEE (reference sequence). CDR3 length: 14 amino acids. V dropped 0 bases and J dropped 10 bases, with 16 bases sitting between them. The CDR3 sequence is CASSLGATPQIAFF. CDR3 nucleotides: TGTGCCAGCAGCTTGGGAGCGACCCCGCAAATAGCTTTCTTT.

The CDR3 loop reads CAWSPPTSGLRSYEQYF. The CDR3, as DNA: TGTGCCTGGAGTCCCCCGACTAGCGGGCTTCGTTCTTACGAGCAGTACTTC. The chain is built from TRBV30 and TRBJ2-7; 10 bases match TRBD2. The germline gives CDR1 GTSNPN, CDR2 SVGIG (reference sequence). Losses at the gene ends were 2 bases for V and 4 bases for J; bases not matched to a gene: 14. This CDR3 spans 17 amino acids.

To note about this clone: At the DNA level, this CDR3 is encoded by other sequences in the same sample as well. The V and J genes are TRBV5-6 and TRBJ2-2, with a tentative D call TRBD1 (5 bases). The CDR3 is made up of 14 amino acids. V was cut by 1 base and J by 3 bases, with 7 bases left in between. The germline V gene has CDR1 SGHDT and CDR2 YYEEEE. CDR3 sequence reads: CASSLLQDTGELFF. Written as DNA, the CDR3 is TGTGCCAGCAGCTTGTTACAGGACACCGGGGAGCTGTTTTTT.

The J gene is TRBJ2-2, the V gene TRBV27; D not certain. In germline, CDR1 is MNHEY, CDR2 SMNVEV (reference sequence). CDR3 length: 13 residues. The V gene lost 4 bases and the J gene lost 2 bases, with 5 bases spanning the gap. CDR3 nucleotides: TGTGCCAGCAGTTCCCTTAACACCGGGGAGCTGTTTTTT. Translated, it gives CASSSLNTGELFF.

The V gene is TRBV27, the J gene TRBJ2-1; TRBD2 matches at 10 bases. CDR3 length: 17 residues. The germline gives CDR1 MNHEY, CDR2 SMNVEV (reference sequence). With 4 bases clipped from V and 3 bases from J, the junction kept 9 bases outside the gene matches. Here the CDR3 reads CASSSRLLAGLYNEQFF. The CDR3 nucleotides are TGTGCCAGCAGTTCTAGGCTACTAGCGGGACTCTACAATGAGCAGTTCTTC.

J is TRBJ1-5 and V is TRBV28; D not resolved. Germline V gene data show CDR1 as MDHEN and CDR2 as SYDVKM. V gave up 3 bases and J gave up 7 bases, with 7 bases separating them. The CDR3 runs to 12 residues. As DNA, the CDR3 is TGTGCCAGCAGTTTTATGGAACAGCCCCAGCATTTT. Amino acid sequence: CASSFMEQPQHF.